The TCR beta chain under discussion was sequenced for a study of CD8 T cells in Susac syndrome. Germline V gene sequence: CDR1 SGHRS, CDR2 YFSETQ. J lost 1 base, V lost 4 bases, and 1 base had no gene match. CDR3 length: 13 residues. Reverse transcription of about 0.45 to 1 ug RNA was performed with random hexamers. A multiplex approach, immunoSEQ multiplex PCR, amplified TCR beta CDR3 across 54 Vbeta and 13 Jbeta. TCRdb recomputed calls from the immunoSEQ multiplex PCR reads with MiXCR, one row per CDR3 protein. The table lists about 120,000 distinct CDR3 sequences, around 95% of them singletons. TCR beta from blood CD8+ and CD4+ T cells was sequenced. Definite or probable Susac syndrome was diagnosed using recently defined diagnostic criteria.

The sequence was collected from a human donor with Susac syndrome. Sequencing input: CD8+ T cells from PBMCs. The chain uses TRBV5-1 and TRBJ2-7, with 8 bases fitting TRBD1. The chain's CDR3 is CASSRTGSYEQYF. Here the CDR3 DNA reads TGCGCCAGCAGCCGGACAGGGTCCTACGAGCAGTACTTC.